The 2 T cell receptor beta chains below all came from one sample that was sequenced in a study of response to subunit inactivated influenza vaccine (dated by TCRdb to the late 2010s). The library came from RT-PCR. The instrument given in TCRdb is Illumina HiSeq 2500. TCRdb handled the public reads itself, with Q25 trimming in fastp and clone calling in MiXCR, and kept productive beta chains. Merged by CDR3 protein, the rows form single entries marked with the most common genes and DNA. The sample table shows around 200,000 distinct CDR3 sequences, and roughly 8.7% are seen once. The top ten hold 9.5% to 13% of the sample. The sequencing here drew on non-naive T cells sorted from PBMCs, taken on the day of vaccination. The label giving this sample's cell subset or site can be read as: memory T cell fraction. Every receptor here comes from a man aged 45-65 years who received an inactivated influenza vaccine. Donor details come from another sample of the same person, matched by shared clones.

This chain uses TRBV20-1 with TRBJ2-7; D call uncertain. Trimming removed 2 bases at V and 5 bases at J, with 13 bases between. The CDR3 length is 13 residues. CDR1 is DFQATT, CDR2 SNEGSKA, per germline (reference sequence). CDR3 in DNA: TGCAGTGCTAGAAGAGACGGTGGACACGAGCAGTACTTC. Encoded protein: CSARRDGGHEQYF.

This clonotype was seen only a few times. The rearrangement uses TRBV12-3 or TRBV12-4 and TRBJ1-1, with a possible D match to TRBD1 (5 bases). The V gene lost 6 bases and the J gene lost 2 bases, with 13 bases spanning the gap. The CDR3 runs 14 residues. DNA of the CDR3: TGTGCCAGCAGCCGTTTTCAGGGTAACACTGAAGCTTTCTTT. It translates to CASSRFQGNTEAFF.